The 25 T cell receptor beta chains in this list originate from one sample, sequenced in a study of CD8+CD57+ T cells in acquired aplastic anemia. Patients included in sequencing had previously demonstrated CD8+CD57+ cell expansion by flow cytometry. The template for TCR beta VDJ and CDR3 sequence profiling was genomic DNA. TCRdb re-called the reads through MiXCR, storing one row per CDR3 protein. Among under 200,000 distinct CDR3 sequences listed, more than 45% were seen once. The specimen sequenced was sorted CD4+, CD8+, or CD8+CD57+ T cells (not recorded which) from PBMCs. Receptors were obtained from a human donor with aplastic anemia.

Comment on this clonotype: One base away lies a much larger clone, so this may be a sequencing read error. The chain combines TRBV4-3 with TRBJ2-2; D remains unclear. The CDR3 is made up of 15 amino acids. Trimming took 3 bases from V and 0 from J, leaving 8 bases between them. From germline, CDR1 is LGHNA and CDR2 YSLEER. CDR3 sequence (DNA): TGCGCCAGCAGCCATGCTGGTTCGAACACCGGGGAGCTGTTTTTT. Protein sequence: CASSHAGSNTGELFF.

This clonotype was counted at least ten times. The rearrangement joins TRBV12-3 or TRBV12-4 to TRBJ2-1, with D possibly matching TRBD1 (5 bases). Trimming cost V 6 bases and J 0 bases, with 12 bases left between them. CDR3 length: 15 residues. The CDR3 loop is CASSRRQSSYNEQFF. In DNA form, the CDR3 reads TGTGCCAGCAGCCGACGACAGAGCTCCTACAATGAGCAGTTCTTC.

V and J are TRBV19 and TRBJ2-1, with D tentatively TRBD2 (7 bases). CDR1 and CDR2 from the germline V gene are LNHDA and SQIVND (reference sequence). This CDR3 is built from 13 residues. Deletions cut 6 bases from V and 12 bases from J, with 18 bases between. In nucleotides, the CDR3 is TGTGCCAGTAGCGCGGGGGCAGGGAGTTGGCAGTTCTTC. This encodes CASSAGAGSWQFF.

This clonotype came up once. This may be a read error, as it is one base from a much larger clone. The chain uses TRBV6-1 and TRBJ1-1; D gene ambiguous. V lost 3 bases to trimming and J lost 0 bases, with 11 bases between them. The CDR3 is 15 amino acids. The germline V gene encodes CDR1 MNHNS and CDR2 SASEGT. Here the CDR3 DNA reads TGTGCCAGCAGTGACGCGAGGCAGTTGAACACTGAAGCTTTCTTT. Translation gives CASSDARQLNTEAFF.

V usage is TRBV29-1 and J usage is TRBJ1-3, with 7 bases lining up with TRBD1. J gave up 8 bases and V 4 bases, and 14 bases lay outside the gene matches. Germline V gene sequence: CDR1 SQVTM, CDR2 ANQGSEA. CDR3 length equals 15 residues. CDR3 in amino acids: CSVGGQIGGGYTIYF. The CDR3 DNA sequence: TGCAGCGTTGGAGGACAGATAGGAGGGGGCTACACCATATATTTT. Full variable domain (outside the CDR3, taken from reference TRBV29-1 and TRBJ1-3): SAVISQKPSRDICQRGTSLTIQCQVDSQVTMMFWYRQQPGQSLTLIATANQGSEATYESGFVIDKFPISRPNLTFSTLTVSNMSPEDSSIYLCSVGGQIGGGYTIYFGEGSWLTVV.

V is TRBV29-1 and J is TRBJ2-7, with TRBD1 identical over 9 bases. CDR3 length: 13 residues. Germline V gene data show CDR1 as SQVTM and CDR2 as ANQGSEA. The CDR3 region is CSVSRDRVGEQYV. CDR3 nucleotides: TGTAGCGTTAGCCGGGACAGGGTAGGCGAGCAGTACGTC.

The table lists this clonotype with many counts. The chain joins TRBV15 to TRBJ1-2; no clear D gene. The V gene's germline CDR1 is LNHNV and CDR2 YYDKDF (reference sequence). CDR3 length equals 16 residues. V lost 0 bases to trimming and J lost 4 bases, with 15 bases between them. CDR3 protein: CATSREQVLKGYGYTF. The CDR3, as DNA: TGTGCCACCAGCAGAGAGCAGGTCCTTAAGGGCTATGGCTACACCTTC.

The CDR3, as DNA: TGTGCCGTACAGACAGGGGGGAACTATGGCTACACCTTC. The encoded protein is CAVQTGGNYGYTF. This chain links TRBV2 with TRBJ1-2, with TRBD1 matching over 9 bases. V lost 11 bases, J lost 2 bases, and 6 bases stayed unmatched. The V gene's germline CDR1 is SNHLY and CDR2 FYNNEI. The CDR3 spans 13 residues.

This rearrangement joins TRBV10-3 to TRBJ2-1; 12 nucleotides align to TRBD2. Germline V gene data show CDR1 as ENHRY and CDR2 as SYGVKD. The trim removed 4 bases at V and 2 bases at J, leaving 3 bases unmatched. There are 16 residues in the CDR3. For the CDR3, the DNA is TGTGCCATCAGTGCCCGGACTAGCGGGACCTACAATGAGCAGTTCTTC. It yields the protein CAISARTSGTYNEQFF.

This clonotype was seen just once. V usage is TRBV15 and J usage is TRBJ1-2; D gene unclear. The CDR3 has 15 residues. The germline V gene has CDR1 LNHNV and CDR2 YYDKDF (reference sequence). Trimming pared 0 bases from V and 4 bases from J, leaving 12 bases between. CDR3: CATSRDYGVGYGYTF. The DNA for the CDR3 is TGTGCCACCAGCAGAGATTACGGTGTTGGCTATGGCTACACCTTC.

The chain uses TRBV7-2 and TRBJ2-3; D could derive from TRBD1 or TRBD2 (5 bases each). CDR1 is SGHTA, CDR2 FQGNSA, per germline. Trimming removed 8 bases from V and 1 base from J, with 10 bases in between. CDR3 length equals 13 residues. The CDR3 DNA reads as TGTGCCAGCCATTTGGGGGGCACAGATACGCAGTATTTT. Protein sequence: CASHLGGTDTQYF.

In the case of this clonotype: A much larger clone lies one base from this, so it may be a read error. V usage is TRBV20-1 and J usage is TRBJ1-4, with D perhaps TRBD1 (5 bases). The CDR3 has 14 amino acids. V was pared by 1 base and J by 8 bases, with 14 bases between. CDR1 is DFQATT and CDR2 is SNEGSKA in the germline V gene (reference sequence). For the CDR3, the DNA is TGCAGTGCTAGAGTAGGGGCCACGAGGGAAAAACTGTTTTTT. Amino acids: CSARVGATREKLFF.

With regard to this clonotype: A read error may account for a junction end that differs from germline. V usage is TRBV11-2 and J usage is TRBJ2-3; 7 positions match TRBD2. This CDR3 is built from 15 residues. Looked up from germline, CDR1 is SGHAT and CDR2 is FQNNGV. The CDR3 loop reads CASSLGLGRTDTQYF. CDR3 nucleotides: TGTGCTAGCAGCTTAGGACTAGGCCGCACAGATACGCAGTATTTT.

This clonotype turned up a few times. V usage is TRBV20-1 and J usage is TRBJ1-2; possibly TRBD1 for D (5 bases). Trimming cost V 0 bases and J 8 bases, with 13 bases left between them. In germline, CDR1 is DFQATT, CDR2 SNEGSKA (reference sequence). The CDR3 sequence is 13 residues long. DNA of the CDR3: TGCAGTGCTAGAGATCTGGAGGGACGCGGCTACACCTTC. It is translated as CSARDLEGRGYTF.

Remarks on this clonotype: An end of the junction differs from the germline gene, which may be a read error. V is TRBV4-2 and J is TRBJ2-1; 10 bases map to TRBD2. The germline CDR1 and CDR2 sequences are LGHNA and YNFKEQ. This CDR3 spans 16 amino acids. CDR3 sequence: CAGSQDSGGRNNEQFF. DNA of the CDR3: TGTGCCGGCAGCCAAGATAGCGGGGGGCGCAACAATGAGCAGTTCTTC.

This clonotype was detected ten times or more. The CDR3 DNA reads as TGTGCCAGCAGCTTAGATGTAGCGGGGGCACAGACCCAGTACTTC. This encodes CASSLDVAGAQTQYF. This chain links TRBV11-2 with TRBJ2-5, with 9 bases identical to TRBD2. The CDR3 spans 15 residues. V gave up 0 bases and J gave up 6 bases; unmatched junction bases: 5. CDR1 and CDR2 (germline): SGHAT, FQNNGV.

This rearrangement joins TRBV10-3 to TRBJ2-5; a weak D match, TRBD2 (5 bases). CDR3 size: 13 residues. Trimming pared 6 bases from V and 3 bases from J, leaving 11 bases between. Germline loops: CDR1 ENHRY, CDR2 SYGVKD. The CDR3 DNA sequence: TGTGCCATCAGCGCCGACGGGGAAGAGACCCAGTACTTC. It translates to CAISADGEETQYF.

Written as DNA, the CDR3 is TGTGCCATCAGTGAGCTCAGTACCCTGAATGCTTTCTTT. Translation: CAISELSTLNAFF. The chain couples TRBV10-3 to TRBJ1-1; D is undetermined. CDR3 length: 13 residues. The V and J ends lost 2 bases and 11 bases respectively, with 15 bases between them. CDR1 and CDR2 from the germline V gene are ENHRY and SYGVKD.

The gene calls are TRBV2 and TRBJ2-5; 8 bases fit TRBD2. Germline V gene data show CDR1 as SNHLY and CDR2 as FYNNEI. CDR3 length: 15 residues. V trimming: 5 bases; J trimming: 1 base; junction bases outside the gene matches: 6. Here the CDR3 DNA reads TGTGCCAGCAGTTCGAGCGGGGGATCCCAAGAGACCCAGTACTTC. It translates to CASSSSGGSQETQYF. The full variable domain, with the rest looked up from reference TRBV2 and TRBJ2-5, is EPEVTQTPSHQVTQMGQEVILRCVPISNHLYFYWYRQILGQKVEFLVSFYNNEISEKSEIFDDQFSVERPDGSNFTLKIRSTKLEDSAMYFCASSSSGGSQETQYFGPGTRLLVL.

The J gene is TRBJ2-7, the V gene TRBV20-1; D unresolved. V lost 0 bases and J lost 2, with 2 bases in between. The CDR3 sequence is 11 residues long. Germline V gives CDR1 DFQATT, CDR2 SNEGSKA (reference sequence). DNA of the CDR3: TGCAGTGCTAGAGACGCCTACGAGCAGTACTTC. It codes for CSARDAYEQYF.

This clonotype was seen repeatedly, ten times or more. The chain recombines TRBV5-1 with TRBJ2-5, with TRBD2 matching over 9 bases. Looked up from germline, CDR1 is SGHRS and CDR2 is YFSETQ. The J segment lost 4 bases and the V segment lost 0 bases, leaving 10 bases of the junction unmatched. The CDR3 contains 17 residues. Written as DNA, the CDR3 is TGCGCCAGCAGCTTGGTGGCTAGCGGGAAGAGAGGAGAGACCCAGTACTTC. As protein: CASSLVASGKRGETQYF.

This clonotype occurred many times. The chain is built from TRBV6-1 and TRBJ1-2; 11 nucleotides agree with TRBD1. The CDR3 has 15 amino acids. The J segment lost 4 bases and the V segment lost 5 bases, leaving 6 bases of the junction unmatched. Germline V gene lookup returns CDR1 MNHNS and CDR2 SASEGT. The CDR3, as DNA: TGTGCCAGCAGTACGAGGGACAGGGGGACCTATGGCTACACCTTC. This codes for CASSTRDRGTYGYTF.

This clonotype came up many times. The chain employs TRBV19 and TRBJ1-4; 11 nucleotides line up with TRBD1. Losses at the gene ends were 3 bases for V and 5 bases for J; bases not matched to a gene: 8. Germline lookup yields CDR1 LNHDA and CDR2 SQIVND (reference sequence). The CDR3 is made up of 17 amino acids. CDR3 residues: CASSIPRDRGGNEKLFF. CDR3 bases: TGTGCCAGTAGTATTCCCCGGGACAGGGGGGGAAATGAAAAACTGTTTTTT.

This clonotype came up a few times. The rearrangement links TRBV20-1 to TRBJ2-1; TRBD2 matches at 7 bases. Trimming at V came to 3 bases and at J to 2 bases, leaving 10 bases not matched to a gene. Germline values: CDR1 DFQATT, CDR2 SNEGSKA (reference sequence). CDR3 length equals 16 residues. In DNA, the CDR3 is TGCAGTGCTAGTGGCCCCGGTGCGGGGGCCTACAATGAGCAGTTCTTC. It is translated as CSASGPGAGAYNEQFF.

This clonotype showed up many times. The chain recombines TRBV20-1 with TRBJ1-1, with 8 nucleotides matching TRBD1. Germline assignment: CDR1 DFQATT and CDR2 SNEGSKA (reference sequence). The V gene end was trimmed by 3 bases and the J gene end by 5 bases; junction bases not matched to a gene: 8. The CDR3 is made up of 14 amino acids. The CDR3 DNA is TGCAGTGCTAGGGTCCAGGGGGCGATGACTGAAGCTTTCTTT. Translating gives CSARVQGAMTEAFF.